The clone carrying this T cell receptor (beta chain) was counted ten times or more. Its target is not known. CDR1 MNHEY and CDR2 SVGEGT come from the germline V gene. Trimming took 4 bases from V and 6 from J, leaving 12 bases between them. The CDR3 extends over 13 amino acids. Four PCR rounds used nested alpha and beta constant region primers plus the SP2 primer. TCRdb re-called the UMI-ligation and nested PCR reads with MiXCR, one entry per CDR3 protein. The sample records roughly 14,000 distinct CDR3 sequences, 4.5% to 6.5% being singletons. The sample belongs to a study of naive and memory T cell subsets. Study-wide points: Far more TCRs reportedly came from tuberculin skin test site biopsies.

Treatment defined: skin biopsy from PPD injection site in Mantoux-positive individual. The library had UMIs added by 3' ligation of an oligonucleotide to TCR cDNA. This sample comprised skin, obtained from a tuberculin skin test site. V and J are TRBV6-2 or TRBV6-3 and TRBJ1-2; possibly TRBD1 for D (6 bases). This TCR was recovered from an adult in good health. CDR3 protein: CASSWNRVDGYTF. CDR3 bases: TGTGCCAGCAGTTGGAACAGGGTGGATGGCTACACCTTC.